This T cell receptor beta chain originates from a study of cytomegalovirus exposure and HLA in healthy donors. Primers for the PCR totalled 60 Vbeta and 13 Jbeta. Clones were sequenced by immunoSEQ multiplex PCR, and TCRdb holds only the in-frame ones, with some missing. The sample yields some 96,000 clones, around 76% seen once. V lost 5 bases to trimming and J lost 5 bases; unmatched junction nucleotides: 6. CDR1 is MNHEY and CDR2 is SMNVEV in the germline V gene (reference sequence). The CDR3 is 15 amino acids. J is TRBJ2-7 and V is TRBV27; TRBD2 aligns across 13 bases. Source material: PBMCs. This sequence was found in a woman aged 55 to 70 in good health and CMV-seropositive. The CDR3 reads CASSIGTSGNNEQYF. CDR3 in DNA: TGTGCCAGCAGTATCGGGACTAGCGGGAACAACGAGCAGTACTTC.